This entry concerns a single T cell receptor (beta chain). Germline CDR1 LNHDA, CDR2 SQIVND (reference sequence). The CDR3 length is 15 residues. V lost 2 bases to trimming and J lost 10 bases; unmatched junction nucleotides: 8. The data are from a study of graft-versus-host responses after intestinal transplantation. On the study more broadly: Following induction with anti-thymocyte globulin, all recipients were given tacrolimus and steroids for three to four years.

The data were produced by immunoSEQ multiplex PCR, yet TCRdb's version contains in-frame clones alone and is incomplete. Found here are roughly 60,000 clones, under 95% of them singletons; the top ten hold roughly 2.7%. The clonotype originates from a human patient who received an intestinal transplant, so some T cells may come from the graft donor. Sequences were derived from PBMCs, sampled around 120 days after intestinal transplantation. The V and J genes are TRBV19 and TRBJ2-1, with 10 positions matching TRBD2. The DNA for the CDR3 is TGTGCCAGTAGTATAAGGCTAGCGGGGGCCAGGGAGCAGTTCTTC. Encoded protein: CASSIRLAGAREQFF. The entire variable domain, with the rest obtained from reference TRBV19 and TRBJ2-1, is as follows: DGGITQSPKYLFRKEGQNVTLSCEQNLNHDAMYWYRQDPGQGLRLIYYSQIVNDFQKGDIAEGYSVSREKKESFPLTVTSAQKNPTAFYLCASSIRLAGAREQFFGPGTRLTVL.